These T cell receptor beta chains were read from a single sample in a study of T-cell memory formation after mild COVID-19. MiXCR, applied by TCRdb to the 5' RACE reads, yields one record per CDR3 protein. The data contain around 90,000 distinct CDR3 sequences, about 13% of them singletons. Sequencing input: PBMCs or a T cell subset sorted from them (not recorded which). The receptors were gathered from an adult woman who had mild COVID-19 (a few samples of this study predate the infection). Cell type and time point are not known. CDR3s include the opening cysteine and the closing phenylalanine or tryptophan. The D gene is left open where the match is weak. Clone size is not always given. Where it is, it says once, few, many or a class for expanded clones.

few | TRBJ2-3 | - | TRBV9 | TGTGCCAGCAGCGTAACGGGGGGCTTCGCAGATACGCAGTATTTT | CASSVTGGFADTQYF
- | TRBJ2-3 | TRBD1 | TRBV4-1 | TGCGCCAGCAGCCAAGGGGGACAGGGAGAGACAGATACGCAGTATTTT | CASSQGGQGETDTQYF
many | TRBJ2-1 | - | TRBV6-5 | TGTGCCAGCAGTTACTCCCCGGTGAGGGGGACGGATGAGCAGTTCTTC | CASSYSPVRGTDEQFF
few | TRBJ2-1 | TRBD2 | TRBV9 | TGTGCCAGCAGCGTAGCCAGCGGGAGAAGGTACAATGAGCAGTTCTTC | CASSVASGRRYNEQFF
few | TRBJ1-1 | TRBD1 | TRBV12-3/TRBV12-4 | TGTGCCAGCAGTCTGTTACTCGGGACAGGGATGAACACTGAAGCTTTCTTT | CASSLLLGTGMNTEAFF
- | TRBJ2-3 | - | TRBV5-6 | TGTGCCAGCAGCTTGGTCGGGACAATCACAGATACGCAGTATTTT | CASSLVGTITDTQYF
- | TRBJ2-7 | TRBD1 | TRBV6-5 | TGTGCCAGCAGTTACTCTACAGGGGGCTCCTACGAGCAGTACTTC | CASSYSTGGSYEQYF
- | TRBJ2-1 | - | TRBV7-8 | TGTGCCAGCAGCGCCATTGTGACGGAGAAGCCGGCTTGGGAGCAGTTCTTC | CASSAIVTEKPAWEQFF
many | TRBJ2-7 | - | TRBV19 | TGTGCCAGTAATAACAGGGACCACGAGCAGTACTTC | CASNNRDHEQYF
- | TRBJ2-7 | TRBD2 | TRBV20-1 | TGCAGTGCTAGAGGCCCTTGGCGGGAGTCCATGTACGAGCAGTACTTC | CSARGPWRESMYEQYF
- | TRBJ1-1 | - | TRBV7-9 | TGTGCCAGCAGGAAAGGTGAAGGGAACACTGAAGCTTTCTTT | CASRKGEGNTEAFF
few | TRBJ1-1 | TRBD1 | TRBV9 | TGTGCCAGCAGCCCCTCCGGGACAGGGCCGAACACTGAAGCTTTCTTT | CASSPSGTGPNTEAFF
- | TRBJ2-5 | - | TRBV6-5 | TGTGCCAGCACCGGAGACAGACCTTTCGGGACCCAGTACTTC | CASTGDRPFGTQYF
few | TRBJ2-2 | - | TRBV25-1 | TGTGCCAGCAGTGAAACTGCAGTATTAGACGCCGGGGAGCTGTTTTTT | CASSETAVLDAGELFF
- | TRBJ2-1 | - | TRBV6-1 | TGTGCCAGCAGACCACGGGGGGCGTACAATGAGCAGTTCTTC | CASRPRGAYNEQFF
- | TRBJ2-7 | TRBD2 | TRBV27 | TGTGCCAGCAGTCCCGGGACTAGCGGGAGAGCCGAGCAGTACTTC | CASSPGTSGRAEQYF
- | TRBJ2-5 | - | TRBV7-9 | TGTGCCAGCAGCTTCGAGAATAAAGGGGCCCAGTACTTC | CASSFENKGAQYF
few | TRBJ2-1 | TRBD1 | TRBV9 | TGTGCCAGCAGCGTTACAGCTCGGACAGGACATGGCAATGAGCAGTTCTTC | CASSVTARTGHGNEQFF
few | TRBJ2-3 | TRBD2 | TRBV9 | TGTGCCAGCAGCGTTTCCACTAGCGGGGTCACAGATACGCAGTATTTT | CASSVSTSGVTDTQYF
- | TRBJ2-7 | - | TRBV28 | TGTGCCAGCAGTTCCCCAGAAAGGGCCAACGAGCAGTACTTC | CASSSPERANEQYF
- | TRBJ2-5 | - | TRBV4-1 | TGCGCCAGCAGCGGGACTGAAGAGACCCAGTACTTC | CASSGTEETQYF
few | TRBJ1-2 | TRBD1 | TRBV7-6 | TGTGCCAGCAGCCCCGGGACAGTCCGATCGGTTGAAGACCAAGCTAACTATGGCTACACCTTC | CASSPGTVRSVEDQANYGYTF
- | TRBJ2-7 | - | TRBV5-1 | TGCGCCAGCAGCTCGGAGGGTCCTTACGAGCAGTACTTC | CASSSEGPYEQYF
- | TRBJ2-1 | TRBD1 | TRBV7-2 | TGTGCCAGCAGCTTAGCGAAGGGACAGCCCTACAATGAGCAGTTCTTC | CASSLAKGQPYNEQFF